This T cell receptor (beta chain) was recorded in a study of patients and donors after allogeneic stem cell transplantation. Trimming cost V 2 bases and J 2 bases, with 10 bases left between them. Per germline, CDR1 MNHEY and CDR2 SVGAGI. The CDR3 totals 14 residues. MiXCR was run by TCRdb on the RT-PCR reads, yielding one entry per CDR3 protein. The table lists hundreds of thousands of distinct CDR3 sequences, 16% of them singletons, with around 7.2% in the top ten. The sequenced sample consisted of blood, either unsorted or a sorted T cell fraction (not recorded which). The receptor was isolated from a human donor who was either an allogeneic HSCT recipient or a stem cell or donor lymphocyte infusion donor (not recorded which). It is not recorded whose cells these are; they may come from a transplant donor. This chain connects TRBV6-5 to TRBJ2-7; no definite D call. CDR3 sequence: CASSYIPGAYEQYF. The DNA for the CDR3 is TGTGCCAGCAGTTACATTCCAGGAGCCTACGAGCAGTACTTC.